The clone carrying this TCR beta chain has just a few counts. Its antigen is unknown. The authors ran a second PCR of about 7 to 11 cycles using a sample-barcoded 5' primer and a J-beta primer mix. In TCRdb, the 5' RACE reads were re-called with MiXCR into one record per CDR3 protein. The sample shows hundreds of thousands of distinct CDR3 sequences, roughly 24% of them seen only once. The source of the sample is a study of blood T cells in healthy people across ages. The study, taken as a whole, reports: Nothing was known about donor CMV status, and this possibly confounded expanded clonotype changes. Significant beta diversity loss was already apparent by age approximately 42, declining roughly linearly.

The same specimen was also included in a second study, on T cells of mothers and their children.

This TCR was recovered from a boy younger than 18 in good health. Sequenced input: blood.

CDR3 nucleotides: TGTGCCAGCAGCCCACAGGGGATCATAGAGACCCAGTACTTC. It is translated as CASSPQGIIETQYF. The J gene is TRBJ2-5, the V gene TRBV12-3 or TRBV12-4; 7 nucleotides match TRBD1. V shed 6 bases and J 4 bases; nucleotides not matched to a gene: 8. This CDR3 has 14 residues.